These 26 T cell receptor beta chains came from one sample sequenced in a study of CD8+ T cells in alopecia areata (dated by TCRdb to the late 2010s). Libraries were prepared through the immunoSEQ multiplex PCR assay. For TCR sequencing, RNA was extracted from every sample and reverse transcribed into cDNA to serve as template. TCRdb re-hosts the immuneACCESS table, in-frame sequences only. Its copies lack some clones; in the studies checked, an unresolved V gene accounts for under half of them, and the cause for the rest is not known. The sample table shows approximately 150,000 clones, and less than 75% are seen once. 35% to 40% of the sample rests with the top ten. The sequencing input was CD8+ T cells sorted from blood. These receptors came from a human donor in good health.

This clone was seen a few times. The rearrangement joins TRBV4-1 to TRBJ2-1; a weak D match, TRBD2 (5 bases). V dropped 3 bases and J dropped 0 bases, with 9 bases sitting between them. Germline lookup yields CDR1 MGHRA and CDR2 YSYEKL. The CDR3 extends over 15 amino acids. The CDR3 protein is CASSHRLASYNEQFF. CDR3 sequence (DNA): TGCGCCAGCAGCCACCGGCTAGCCTCCTACAATGAGCAGTTCTTC.

This chain links TRBV28 with TRBJ1-2; D may be TRBD1 (5 bases). Germline CDR1 MDHEN, CDR2 SYDVKM. Trimming took off 3 bases at V and 6 bases at J, with 11 bases between the two ends. CDR3 length: 13 residues. The CDR3 sequence is CASSLRQSDGYTF. DNA for the CDR3: TGTGCCAGCAGTTTGCGACAGTCCGATGGCTACACCTTC.

V gene TRBV10-3 combines with J gene TRBJ2-3; 10 bases align to TRBD1. J was trimmed by 4 bases and V by 7 bases; bases with no gene match: 11. The CDR3 contains 16 residues. Germline V gene data show CDR1 as ENHRY and CDR2 as SYGVKD. CDR3 amino acids: CAINKEGQGFADTQYF. CDR3 bases: TGTGCCATCAATAAGGAGGGACAGGGGTTCGCAGATACGCAGTATTTT.

The sample holds a few counts of this clone. The chain has TRBV5-1 and TRBJ1-1, with a tentative D call TRBD1 (5 bases). The CDR3 length is 15 residues. V lost 5 bases and J lost 3, with 17 bases in between. Germline V CDR1 and CDR2: SGHRS, YFSETQ. The CDR3 spells CASRPTGPYDTEAFF. The CDR3 nucleotides are TGCGCCAGCAGACCAACGGGACCCTATGACACTGAAGCTTTCTTT. The full variable domain, in which reference TRBV5-1 and TRBJ1-1 provide the parts outside the CDR3, is KAGVTQTPRYLIKTRGQQVTLSCSPISGHRSVSWYQQTPGQGLQFLFEYFSETQRNKGNFPGRFSGRQFSNSRSEMNVSTLELGDSALYLCASRPTGPYDTEAFFGQGTRLTVV.

As for this clone: Germline is not matched at one junction end, which may reflect a read error. Written as DNA, the CDR3 is TGCAGTCTTAGAAGGGTGGAGAGAACGGACTTC. It encodes CSLRRVERTDF. V is TRBV20-1 and J is TRBJ2-4; D not resolved. The V gene's germline CDR1 is DFQATT and CDR2 SNEGSKA (reference sequence). The CDR3 length is 11 residues.

This rearrangement joins TRBV29-1 to TRBJ1-2, with 8 bases aligning to TRBD1. Germline-derived CDR1 and CDR2 are SQVTM and ANQGSEA. The CDR3 totals 12 residues. V lost 3 bases to trimming and J lost 6 bases; unmatched junction nucleotides: 3. This chain's CDR3 is CSVEAGGDGYTF. The CDR3 nucleotides are TGCAGCGTTGAGGCAGGGGGCGATGGCTACACCTTC.

The J gene is TRBJ2-7, the V gene TRBV2; 8 positions agree with TRBD1. Germline V lookup: CDR1 SNHLY, CDR2 FYNNEI. V gave up 7 bases and J gave up 3 bases; unmatched junction bases: 14. The CDR3 loop spans 16 amino acids. CDR3: CASTVGQGDRGYEQYF. CDR3 nucleotides: TGTGCCAGCACCGTAGGACAGGGAGACAGGGGCTACGAGCAGTACTTC.

V and J are TRBV28 and TRBJ1-1; TRBD1 matches 8 bases. Looked up from germline, CDR1 is MDHEN and CDR2 is SYDVKM. This CDR3 is built from 13 residues. The trim removed 1 base at V and 7 bases at J, leaving 2 bases unmatched. Written as DNA, the CDR3 is TGTGCCAGCAGTTTATACAGGGGGGATGAAGCTTTCTTT. Protein product: CASSLYRGDEAFF.

The chain uses TRBV25-1 and TRBJ2-6, with unresolved D. V lost 4 bases, J lost 8 bases, and 3 bases lay in between. In germline, CDR1 is MGHDK, CDR2 SYGVNS. This CDR3 has 11 residues. DNA for the CDR3: TGTGCCAGCAGTGGTCCCAACGTCCTGACTTTC. Amino acid sequence: CASSGPNVLTF.

This chain uses TRBV2 with TRBJ2-5; 8 bases agree with TRBD1. The CDR3 has 12 amino acids. Unmatched junction bases numbered 4, after V lost 8 bases and J lost 5 bases. Germline loops: CDR1 SNHLY, CDR2 FYNNEI. DNA for the CDR3: TGTGCCAGCCAGGGGGCCTTGGAGACCCAGTACTTC. Its protein is CASQGALETQYF. Combining the CDR3 with reference TRBV2 and TRBJ2-5 gives the whole variable domain EPEVTQTPSHQVTQMGQEVILRCVPISNHLYFYWYRQILGQKVEFLVSFYNNEISEKSEIFDDQFSVERPDGSNFTLKIRSTKLEDSAMYFCASQGALETQYFGPGTRLLVL.

J is TRBJ1-5 and V is TRBV27; D remains ambiguous. Trimming removed 4 bases at V and 6 bases at J, with 7 bases between. Germline-derived CDR1 and CDR2 are MNHEY and SMNVEV (reference sequence). The CDR3 consists of 12 residues. This CDR3 reads CASSSSGQPQHF. CDR3 coding DNA: TGTGCCAGCAGTTCCTCGGGTCAGCCCCAGCATTTT.

This clone turned up a few times. The gene calls are TRBV9 and TRBJ1-3; possibly TRBD1 for D (5 bases). The CDR3 has 13 amino acids. Looked up from germline, CDR1 is SGDLS and CDR2 is YYNGEE. Trimming pared 7 bases from V and 0 bases from J, leaving 8 bases between. CDR3 residues: CASQGRSGNTIYF. The DNA of the CDR3 is TGTGCCAGCCAGGGTCGCTCTGGAAACACCATATATTTT. Drawing the rest from reference TRBV9 and TRBJ1-3, the complete variable domain is DSGVTQTPKHLITATGQRVTLRCSPRSGDLSVYWYQQSLDQGLQFLIQYYNGEERAKGNILERFSAQQFPDLHSELNLSSLELGDSALYFCASQGRSGNTIYFGEGSWLTVV.

This chain uses TRBV27 with TRBJ2-1, with 9 nucleotides matching TRBD2. V was clipped by 2 bases and J by 8 bases; unmatched bases: 7. Looked up from germline, CDR1 is MNHEY and CDR2 is SMNVEV (reference sequence). The CDR3 totals 15 residues. The CDR3 protein is CASSLGSGSLYEQFF. CDR3 DNA: TGTGCCAGCAGTTTAGGTAGCGGGAGCTTATATGAGCAGTTCTTC.

The rearrangement uses TRBV5-8 and TRBJ2-3, with D uncertain. Looked up from germline, CDR1 is SGHTS and CDR2 is YDEGEE. The CDR3 loop spans 11 amino acids. Between the trimmed V and J ends, which lost 3 bases and 6 bases, there was a span of 5 bases. The CDR3 DNA sequence: TGTGCCAGCAGCTACTCGGATACGCAGTATTTT. Protein: CASSYSDTQYF.

The chain joins TRBV9 to TRBJ1-2, with D possibly matching TRBD1 (5 bases). Trimming left V 3 bases short and J 10 bases short, with 13 bases between. CDR1 is SGDLS, CDR2 YYNGEE, per germline. The CDR3 spans 12 residues. For the CDR3, the DNA is TGTGCCAGCAGCGGACGGGACGCCTTCTACACCTTC. It encodes CASSGRDAFYTF.

The chain recombines TRBV27 with TRBJ2-7, with a weak D call TRBD1 (6 bases). The V end lost 3 bases, the J end lost 7 bases, and 19 bases lay between the germline ends. Germline-derived CDR1 and CDR2 are MNHEY and SMNVEV (reference sequence). This CDR3 spans 15 amino acids. The CDR3 here is CASSLARGLSGEQYF. For the CDR3, the DNA is TGTGCCAGCAGTTTGGCCAGGGGCCTATCGGGGGAGCAGTACTTC.

This clone was observed a handful of times. CDR3 bases: TGTGCCAGCAGTGAATTCGGGGGACAGGCTAATGAGCAGTTCTTC. Residues: CASSEFGGQANEQFF. The rearrangement links TRBV25-1 to TRBJ2-1; 8 nucleotides align to TRBD1. CDR1 is MGHDK, CDR2 SYGVNS, per germline. The CDR3 consists of 15 residues. V shed 1 base, J shed 7 bases, and the junction held 6 bases outside the gene matches.

V is TRBV28 and J is TRBJ2-1; D gene unclear. Trimming removed 6 bases from V and 10 bases from J, with 16 bases in between. The CDR3 loop spans 13 amino acids. Germline V lookup: CDR1 MDHEN, CDR2 SYDVKM. CDR3 nucleotides: TGTGCCAGCAGCCCGGCTGCCCCCCGGGAGCAGTTCTTC. Translated: CASSPAAPREQFF.

Notes on this clone: One base away lies a much larger clone, so this may be a sequencing read error. The gene calls are TRBV5-6 and TRBJ2-3; D is unresolved. Trimming pared 0 bases from V and 6 bases from J, leaving 2 bases between. The CDR3 runs 11 residues. Germline V gives CDR1 SGHDT, CDR2 YYEEEE. In DNA, the CDR3 is TGTGCCAGCAGCTTGGAGGATACGCAGTATTTT. This gives the protein CASSLEDTQYF.

V and J are TRBV10-2 and TRBJ2-1; 10 bases line up with TRBD2. This CDR3 has 13 amino acids. Germline V CDR1 and CDR2: WSHSY, SAAADI. The V gene end was trimmed by 4 bases and the J gene end by 7 bases; junction bases not matched to a gene: 1. The CDR3 nucleotides are TGCGCCAGCAGTGCTAGCGGGAGTAATGAGCAGTTCTTC. Its translation is CASSASGSNEQFF.

The rearrangement links TRBV5-6 to TRBJ1-2, with no clear D. V lost 0 bases and J 5 bases, leaving 20 bases between the germline ends. CDR1 is SGHDT and CDR2 is YYEEEE in the germline V gene. The CDR3 runs 17 residues. The CDR3 DNA is TGTGCCAGCAGCTTGGTTAGGGTAAAGGGTTATGATTATGGCTACACCTTC. Its protein is CASSLVRVKGYDYGYTF.

The rearrangement joins TRBV13 to TRBJ2-1, with D hard to call. This CDR3 contains 12 residues. Germline CDR1 and CDR2: PRHDT and FYEKMQ (reference sequence). V gave up 1 base and J gave up 7 bases, with 5 bases separating them. The CDR3 DNA reads as TGTGCCAGCAGCTTAGCTGGGAATGAGCAGTTCTTC. It specifies CASSLAGNEQFF.

The J gene is TRBJ2-5, the V gene TRBV5-1, with 12 positions matching TRBD2. The V segment lost 0 bases and the J segment 4 bases; nucleotides outside the gene matches: 4. Germline CDR1 and CDR2: SGHRS and YFSETQ. This CDR3 has 16 residues. CDR3 sequence reads: CASSLGLAGAIETQYF. CDR3 nucleotide sequence: TGCGCCAGCAGCTTGGGACTAGCGGGAGCAATAGAGACCCAGTACTTC.

The chain carries TRBV20-1 and TRBJ1-1; 7 nucleotides line up with TRBD1. The CDR3 totals 11 residues. With V trimmed by 7 bases and J by 7 bases, 6 bases remained unmatched. Looked up from germline, CDR1 is DFQATT and CDR2 is SNEGSKA (reference sequence). CDR3 in amino acids: CSVDRAGEAFF. For the CDR3, the DNA is TGCAGTGTTGACAGGGCGGGTGAAGCTTTCTTT.

Comments on this clone: Other DNA variants within this sample encode the same CDR3. The V call is TRBV29-1, the J call TRBJ2-2; 9 bases fit TRBD1. Per the germline V gene, CDR1 is SQVTM and CDR2 is ANQGSEA. The CDR3 is 14 amino acids. Trimming cost V 6 bases and J 6 bases; bases outside gene matches: 8. The CDR3 spells CSVETTGGPGELFF. Here the CDR3 DNA reads TGCAGCGTCGAGACTACAGGGGGCCCCGGGGAGCTGTTTTTT.

This clone was seen a few times. The rearrangement joins TRBV2 to TRBJ2-7; D perhaps matches TRBD2 (5 bases). The CDR3 covers 13 residues. V was shortened by 8 bases and J by 5 bases, with 16 bases between the two germline ends. In germline, CDR1 is SNHLY, CDR2 FYNNEI. The DNA for the CDR3 is TGTGCCAGCTGGGCGCACGGGGTCGACGAGCAGTACTTC. Translated, it gives CASWAHGVDEQYF.